This section outlines one T cell receptor (beta chain) sequence together with its context. In the same sample, other DNA sequences code for this CDR3. Trimming shortened V by 0 bases and J by 8 bases, and 5 bases separated the two germline ends. CDR3 length: 11 residues. Germline loops: CDR1 SGHNT, CDR2 YYREEE (reference sequence). The sample belongs to a study of blood T cell repertoires in COVID-19. The assay was immunoSEQ multiplex PCR, and TCRdb's table has in-frame clones only and misses some. Of about 210,000 clones in the sample, over 75% were seen once. The sequenced material came from PBMCs or T cells enriched from blood (not recorded which). The rearrangement joins TRBV5-4 to TRBJ1-1; D unresolved. The TCR comes from a man between 25 and 39 years old in a cohort exposed to, infected with or recovered from COVID-19 (not recorded which). DNA for the CDR3: TGTGCCAGCAGCTTGGCGGGGGAAGCTTTCTTT. Protein product: CASSLAGEAFF.